This TCR beta chain was recovered during a study of T cell clones after liver transplantation. Study-wide context: TCRbeta sequencing after a pre-transplant mixed lymphocyte reaction identified graft-donor-reactive clones, later tracked in post-transplant blood. Graft-donor-reactive sequences were compared with third-party-reactive TCRbeta sequences from pre-transplant mixed lymphocyte reactions. Study-wide results and limits: Migration into the graft, not deletion, may explain lost graft donor-reactive T cells.

The CDR3 loop spans 15 amino acids. Trimming removed 0 bases from V and 3 bases from J, with 12 bases in between. Germline assignment: CDR1 SNHLY and CDR2 FYNNEI. Details on this clone: The antigen is undetermined.

Sorting of unstimulated PBMCs yielded separate CD3+CD4+ and CD3+CD8+ fractions. Method: immunoSEQ multiplex PCR; TCRdb's copy keeps in-frame clones and lacks some. The sample carries nearly 45,000 clones, 70% to 90% recorded once. The rearrangement joins TRBV2 to TRBJ2-7; D is possibly TRBD1 or TRBD2 (5 bases each). This TCR came from a human patient who received a liver transplant. Some T cells may have come from the graft donor. Sequenced here: CD4+ T cells from blood, sampled 24 months after liver transplant. The DNA of the CDR3 is TGTGCCAGCAGTGAAGCGCTTTCAGGGAGCTACGAGCAGTACTTC. Its translation is CASSEALSGSYEQYF.